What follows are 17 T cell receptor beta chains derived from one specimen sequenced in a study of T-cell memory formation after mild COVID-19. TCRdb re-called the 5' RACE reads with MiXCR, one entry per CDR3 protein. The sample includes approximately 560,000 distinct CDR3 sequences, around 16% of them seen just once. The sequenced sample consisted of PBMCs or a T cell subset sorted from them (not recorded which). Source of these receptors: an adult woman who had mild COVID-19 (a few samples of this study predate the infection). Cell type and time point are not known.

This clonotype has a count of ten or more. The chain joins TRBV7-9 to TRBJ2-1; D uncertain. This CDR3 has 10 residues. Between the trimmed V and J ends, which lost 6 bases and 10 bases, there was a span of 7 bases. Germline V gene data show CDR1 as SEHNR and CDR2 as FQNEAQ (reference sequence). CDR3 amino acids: CASSLGEQFF. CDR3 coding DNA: TGTGCCAGCAGTTTGGGCGAGCAGTTCTTC.

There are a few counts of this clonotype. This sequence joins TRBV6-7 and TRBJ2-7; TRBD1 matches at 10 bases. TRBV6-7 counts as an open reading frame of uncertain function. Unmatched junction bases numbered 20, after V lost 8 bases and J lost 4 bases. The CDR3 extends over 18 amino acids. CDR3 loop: CASSAMRDRGIWVYEQYF. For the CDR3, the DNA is TGTGCCAGCTCCGCGATGCGGGACAGGGGAATTTGGGTGTACGAGCAGTACTTC.

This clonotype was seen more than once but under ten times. CDR3 protein: CASSSPLDRPGVPSYEQYF. CDR3 bases: TGTGCCAGCAGTTCCCCGTTGGACAGGCCCGGGGTTCCTTCCTACGAGCAGTACTTC. The V and J genes are TRBV6-5 and TRBJ2-7; 7 nucleotides align to TRBD1. The germline CDR1 and CDR2 sequences are MNHEY and SVGAGI. CDR3 length equals 19 residues. V was clipped by 4 bases and J by 1 base; unmatched bases: 19.

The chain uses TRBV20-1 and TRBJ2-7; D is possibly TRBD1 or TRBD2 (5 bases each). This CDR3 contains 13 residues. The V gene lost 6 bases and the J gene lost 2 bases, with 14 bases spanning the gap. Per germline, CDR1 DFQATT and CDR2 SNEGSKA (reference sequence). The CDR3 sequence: CSAIPGPPYEQYF. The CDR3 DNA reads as TGCAGTGCCATCCCGGGACCCCCCTACGAGCAGTACTTC.

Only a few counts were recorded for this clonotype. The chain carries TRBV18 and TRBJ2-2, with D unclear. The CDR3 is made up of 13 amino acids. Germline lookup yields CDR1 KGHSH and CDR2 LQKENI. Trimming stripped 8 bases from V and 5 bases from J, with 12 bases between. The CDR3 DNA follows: TGTGCCAGCGCAAGGGCAGAGACCGGGGAGCTGTTTTTT. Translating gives CASARAETGELFF.

The CDR3 DNA follows: TGCGCCAGCAGCACAATTGGGACTAGCGGAGCAGATACGCAGTATTTT. Residues: CASSTIGTSGADTQYF. The chain combines TRBV5-1 with TRBJ2-3; 11 positions agree with TRBD2. Germline loops: CDR1 SGHRS, CDR2 YFSETQ. V dropped 4 bases and J dropped 4; count of bases not matched to a gene: 8. The CDR3 runs to 16 residues.

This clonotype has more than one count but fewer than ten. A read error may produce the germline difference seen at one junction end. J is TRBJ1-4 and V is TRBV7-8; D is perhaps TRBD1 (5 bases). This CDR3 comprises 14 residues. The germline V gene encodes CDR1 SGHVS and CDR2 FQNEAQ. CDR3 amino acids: CASSGRRDRSDLWF. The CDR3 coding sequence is TGTGCCAGCAGCGGTCGAAGGGACCGTTCCGACTTGTGGTTT.

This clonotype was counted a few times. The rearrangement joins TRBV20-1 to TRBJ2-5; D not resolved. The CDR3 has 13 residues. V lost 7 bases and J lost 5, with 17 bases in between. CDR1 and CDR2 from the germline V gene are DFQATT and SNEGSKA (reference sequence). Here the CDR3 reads CSGGNQRVETQYF. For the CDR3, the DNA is TGCAGTGGAGGTAACCAGCGTGTTGAGACCCAGTACTTC.

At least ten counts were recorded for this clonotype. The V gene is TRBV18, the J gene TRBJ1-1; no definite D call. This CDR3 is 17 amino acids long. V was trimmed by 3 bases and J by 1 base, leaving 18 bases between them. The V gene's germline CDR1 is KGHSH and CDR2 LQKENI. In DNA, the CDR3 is TGTGCCAGCTCACCCCCCGAAACTGGGTATTCGAACACTGAAGCTTTCTTT. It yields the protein CASSPPETGYSNTEAFF.

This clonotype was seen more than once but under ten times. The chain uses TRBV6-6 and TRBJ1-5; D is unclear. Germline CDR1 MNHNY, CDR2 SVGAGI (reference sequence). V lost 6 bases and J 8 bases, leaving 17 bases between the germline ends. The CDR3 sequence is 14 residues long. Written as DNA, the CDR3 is TGTGCCAGCAGCCGGGCCCGTGGAGGAGAGCCCCAGCATTTT. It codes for CASSRARGGEPQHF.

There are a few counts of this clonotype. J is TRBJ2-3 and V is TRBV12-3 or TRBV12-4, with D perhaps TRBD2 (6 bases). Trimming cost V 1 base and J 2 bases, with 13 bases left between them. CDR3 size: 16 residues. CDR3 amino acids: CASSLVGGRDTDTQYF. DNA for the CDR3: TGTGCCAGCAGTTTAGTGGGGGGAAGGGACACAGATACGCAGTATTTT.

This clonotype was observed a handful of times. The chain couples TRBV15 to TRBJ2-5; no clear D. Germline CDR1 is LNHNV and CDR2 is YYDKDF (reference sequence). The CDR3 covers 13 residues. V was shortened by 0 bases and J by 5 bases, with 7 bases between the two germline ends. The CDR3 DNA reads TGTGCCACCAGCAGAGATGTGGGGGAGACCCAGTACTTC. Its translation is CATSRDVGETQYF.

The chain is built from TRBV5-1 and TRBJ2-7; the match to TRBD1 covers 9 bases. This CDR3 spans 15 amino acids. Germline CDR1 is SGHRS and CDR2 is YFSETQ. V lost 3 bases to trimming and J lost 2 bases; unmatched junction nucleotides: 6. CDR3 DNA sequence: TGCGCCAGCAGCTCATCCCGGGACAGGGCCTACGAGCAGTACTTC. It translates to CASSSSRDRAYEQYF.

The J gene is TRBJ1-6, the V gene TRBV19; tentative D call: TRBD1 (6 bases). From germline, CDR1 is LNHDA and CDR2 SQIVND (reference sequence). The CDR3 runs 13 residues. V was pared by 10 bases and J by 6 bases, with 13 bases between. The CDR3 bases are TGTGCCACCCGGGACATGGGTAATTCACCCCTCCACTTT. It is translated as CATRDMGNSPLHF.

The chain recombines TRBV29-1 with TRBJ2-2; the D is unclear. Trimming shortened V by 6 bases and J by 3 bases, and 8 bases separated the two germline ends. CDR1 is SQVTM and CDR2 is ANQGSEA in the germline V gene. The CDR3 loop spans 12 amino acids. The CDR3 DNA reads TGCAGCGTACTAATTTACACCGGGGAGCTGTTTTTT. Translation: CSVLIYTGELFF.

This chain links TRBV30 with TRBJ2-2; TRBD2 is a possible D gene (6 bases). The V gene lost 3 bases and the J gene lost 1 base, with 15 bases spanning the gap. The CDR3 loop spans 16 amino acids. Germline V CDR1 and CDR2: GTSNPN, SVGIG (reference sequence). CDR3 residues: CAWRYIARENTGELFF. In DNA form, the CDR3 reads TGTGCCTGGAGATACATAGCGCGGGAGAACACCGGGGAGCTGTTTTTT.

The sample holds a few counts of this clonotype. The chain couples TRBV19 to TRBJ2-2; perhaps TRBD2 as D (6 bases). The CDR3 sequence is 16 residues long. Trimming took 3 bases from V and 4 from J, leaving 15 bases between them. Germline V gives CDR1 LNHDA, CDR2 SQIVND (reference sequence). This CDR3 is CASSIRLPAGTGELFF. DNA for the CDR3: TGTGCCAGTAGTATTCGGCTGCCAGCGGGCACCGGGGAGCTGTTTTTT.